This T cell receptor (beta chain) was profiled in a study of blood T cell repertoires in COVID-19. As for the study in general: The United States, Italy and Spain provided the acute and convalescent COVID-19 samples. PBMCs, B-cell-depleted T cells, or T cells provided the cDNA or gDNA that made up the material.

V was cut by 2 bases and J by 4 bases, with 6 bases left in between. This CDR3 contains 13 residues. The germline V gene encodes CDR1 MDHEN and CDR2 SYDVKM. Original analysis: Estimation of nucleated cell counts relied on the amplification of reference gene primers. The assay was immunoSEQ multiplex PCR, and TCRdb's table has in-frame clones only and misses some. V and J calls and clone size are those listed in that table; D and trimming were worked out from the DNA. In the table there are around 70,000 clones, roughly 80% of which are singletons. This clonotype was sampled from a woman between 70 and 85 years old with acute or convalescent COVID-19. This chain joins TRBV28 and TRBJ1-5; D remains ambiguous. The specimen sequenced was peripheral blood. The CDR3 sequence: CASSLPHNQPQHF. In nucleotides, the CDR3 is TGTGCCAGCAGTTTACCCCATAATCAGCCCCAGCATTTT.